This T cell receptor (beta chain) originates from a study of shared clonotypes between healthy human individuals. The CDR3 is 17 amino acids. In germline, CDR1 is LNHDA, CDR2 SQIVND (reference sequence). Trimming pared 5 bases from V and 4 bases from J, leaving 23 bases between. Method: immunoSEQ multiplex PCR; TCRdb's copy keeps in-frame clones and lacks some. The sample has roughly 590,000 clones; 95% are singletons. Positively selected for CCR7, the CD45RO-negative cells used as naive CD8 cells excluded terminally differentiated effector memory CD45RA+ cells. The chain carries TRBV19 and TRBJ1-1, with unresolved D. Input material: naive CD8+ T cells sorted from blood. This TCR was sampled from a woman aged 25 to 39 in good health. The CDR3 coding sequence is TGTGCCAGTAGTCCCGTTTCCGTGGTGGGGTACAGCACTGAAGCTTTCTTT. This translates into CASSPVSVVGYSTEAFF.